The clone carrying this TCR beta chain was seen repeatedly, ten times or more. Antigen specificity is unknown. These data are taken from a study of T cells after yellow fever vaccination. Study-wide findings and caveats: Few clonotypes appeared in both CD4 and CD8 compartments. Boosting was followed by the reappearance of most primary-vaccination clones (just under 97% CD4, about 90% CD8).

This CDR3 is 14 amino acids long. Germline V gene lookup returns CDR1 MNHEY and CDR2 SVGEGT. The trim removed 6 bases at V and 2 bases at J, leaving 7 bases unmatched. 5'RACE template switching generated TCR cDNA, adding a universal primer site and UMIs. One entry per CDR3 protein, called by TCRdb with MiXCR from the 5' RACE reads. This table has approximately 140,000 distinct CDR3 sequences, approximately 7.7% appearing once. This TCR was sampled from a man between 25 and 39 years old who received the YFV17D yellow fever vaccine. Sequencing used CD4+ T cells sorted from PBMCs, obtained 5 days after the yellow fever booster vaccination. This chain uses TRBV6-2 or TRBV6-3 with TRBJ2-7, with 7 bases fitting TRBD2. For the CDR3, the DNA is TGTGCCAGCAGACTTGGAGGGAGGGCCTACGAGCAGTACTTC. This translates into CASRLGGRAYEQYF.